One and the same sample provided the 5 T cell receptor beta chains below, sequenced in a study of T cell repertoires in cytomegalovirus infection. What these receptors recognize is not known. TCRdb passed the reads through MiXCR, listing each CDR3 protein once. The repertoire holds 40,000 to 55,000 distinct CDR3 sequences, over 15% seen once, with around 27% in the top ten. This specimen was CD8+ T cells from cultured PBMCs, taken from culture after CMV antigen stimulation. These receptors were collected from a human donor in good health (CMV status not recorded). Some clones in this sample may be carry-over from other donors' samples.

This clonotype was seen a handful of times. The rearrangement joins TRBV5-6 to TRBJ2-2, with D unresolved. The CDR3 totals 14 residues. Trimming took 0 bases from V and 0 from J, leaving 3 bases between them. Germline CDR1 and CDR2: SGHDT and YYEEEE. In nucleotides, the CDR3 is TGTGCCAGCAGCTTGGGAGCGAACACCGGGGAGCTGTTTTTT. Translating it yields CASSLGANTGELFF.

The gene calls are TRBV4-3 and TRBJ2-1, with D uncertain. The germline gives CDR1 LGHNA, CDR2 YSLEER. V lost 0 bases, J lost 8 bases, and 14 bases lay in between. The length of the CDR3 is 15 residues. In nucleotides, the CDR3 is TGCGCCAGCAGCCAAGATGTGGGCCCTCGGTATGAGCAGTTCTTC. Protein: CASSQDVGPRYEQFF.

This clonotype came up many times. The rearrangement uses TRBV6-2 or TRBV6-3 and TRBJ1-1; D unclear. Trimming removed 2 bases at V and 7 bases at J, with 8 bases between. Germline values: CDR1 MNHEY, CDR2 SVGEGT. The CDR3 runs 12 residues. In DNA form, the CDR3 reads TGTGCCAGCAGTTACGCCCAGATTGAAGCTTTCTTT. Translated, it gives CASSYAQIEAFF.

This clonotype was found many times. The chain couples TRBV6-5 to TRBJ1-1; 8 bases match TRBD1. The V gene's germline CDR1 is MNHEY and CDR2 SVGAGI. The J segment lost 1 base and the V segment lost 8 bases, leaving 6 bases of the junction unmatched. The length of the CDR3 is 14 residues. The CDR3 sequence: CASGYRGTNTEAFF. CDR3 in DNA: TGTGCCAGCGGATACAGGGGGACGAACACTGAAGCTTTCTTT.

The rearrangement uses TRBV5-1 and TRBJ1-6, with D uncertain. The CDR3 consists of 13 residues. Germline V gene sequence: CDR1 SGHRS, CDR2 YFSETQ. V was shortened by 10 bases and J by 14 bases, with 22 bases between the two germline ends. In nucleotides, the CDR3 is TGCGCCGGAGAGAAAGGTCCCTTGGCTACCCTCCACTTT. Translating gives CAGEKGPLATLHF.